Below, one TCR beta chain is given with its context. It has no known antigen specificity. Per-base quality was not reported, and no clone a single base away is much larger than it. The CDR3 has 13 amino acids, counting the end cysteine and phenylalanine. The CDR3 DNA has 39 bases and is translated from base 1. The trim is 5 bases for V and 8 bases for J, with a gap of 14 bases between the germline ends. Per the germline V gene (reference sequence), SEHNR is the CDR1 and FQNEAQ is the CDR2. TCRbeta CDR3 regions were amplified from genomic DNA by means of the immunoSEQ Assay, a bias-controlled multiplex PCR. The paper's processing steps were these. Nucleated cell counts per sample were estimated from amplification of reference gene primers within the assay. Sequence reads were collapsed and filtered to measure the absolute abundance of every unique TCRbeta CDR3 rearrangement. For each sample, productive Simpson clonality was calculated by taking the square root of Simpson's diversity index across productive rearrangements. Drawn from immuneACCESS, this table holds only the in-frame rearrangements with V and J called that TCRdb kept. Clones are partly lost; checked studies trace under half to an unresolved V gene and leave the rest unexplained. V, J and clone size are those of that table, while D and trimming were read from the DNA. This sample comprises about 290,000 clones, roughly 91% of them detected only once. The ten largest clones represent about 5% of the sample.

This specimen comes from a study of blood T cell repertoires in COVID-19 (dated by TCRdb to the early 2020s). Regarding the research as a whole: Samples covering the acute and convalescent phases of COVID-19 were provided by collaborators in the United States, Italy and Spain. The material from the prospective study consisted of cDNA or gDNA derived from T cells, B-cell-depleted T cells, or PBMCs. Subjects who had been exposed to COVID-19, were actively infected with it, or had recovered from it provided the deeply sampled blood TCRbeta repertoires that made up the dataset. The repertoires were made available in a free public database intended to serve as a resource for research on the immune response to SARS-CoV-2. The samples were drawn from the first 160 participants of the ongoing ImmuneRACE study and from 1,200 or so subjects provided by 6 global collaborators. The sample metadata nearly always contained a de-identified subject ID, COVID-19 status, age in years and sex. Where available, HLA class I and class II types were obtained from metadata supplied by the sample provider rather than from assay-based typing.

Study-wide conclusions, independent of this receptor: The amount of clinical and demographic metadata varied by source and participant and was provided uncurated.

Whole blood was collected in K2EDTA tubes by collaborating institutions according to the institutions' own protocols. For TCRbeta analysis, collaborators shipped samples in one of three forms: frozen whole blood, isolated PBMCs, or DNA extracted from either of those sample types. The TCR sequence derives from a man aged 35-49 years with acute or convalescent COVID-19. The rearrangement joined TRBV7-9 to TRBJ2-3; a tentative D match to TRBD2 spans 5 bases. The sample consisted of peripheral blood. The CDR3 is CASSPEGWGTQYF. Here is the DNA: TGTGCCAGCAGCCCAGAGGGATGGGGTACGCAGTATTTT.